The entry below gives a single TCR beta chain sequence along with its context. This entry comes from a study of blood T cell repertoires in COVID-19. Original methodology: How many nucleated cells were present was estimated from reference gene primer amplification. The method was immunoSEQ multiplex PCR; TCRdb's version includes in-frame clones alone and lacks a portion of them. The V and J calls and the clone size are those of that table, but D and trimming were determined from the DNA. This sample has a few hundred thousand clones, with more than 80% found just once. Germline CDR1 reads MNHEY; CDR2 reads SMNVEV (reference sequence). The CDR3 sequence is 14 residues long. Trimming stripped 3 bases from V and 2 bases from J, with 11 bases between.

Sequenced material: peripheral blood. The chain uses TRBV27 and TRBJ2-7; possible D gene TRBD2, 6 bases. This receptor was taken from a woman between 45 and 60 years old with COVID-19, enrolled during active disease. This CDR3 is CASSFSGDPYEQYF. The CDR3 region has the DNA TGTGCCAGCAGTTTTTCGGGGGACCCCTACGAGCAGTACTTC.